This entry describes one TCR beta chain. As yet, its antigen is unknown. The protocol was immunoSEQ multiplex PCR, while the TCRdb copy is restricted to in-frame clones and leaves out a portion. The sample shows about 140,000 clones, roughly 90% of them seen only once. This sample is part of a study of T cell responses to AZD1222 COVID-19 vaccine. General study points: Spike-specific TCR breadth and depth both grew after two AZD1222 doses. A mostly white British donor set with more females was recruited, and clonal diversity was possibly underestimated. Spike as a whole was targeted by vaccine-associated CD4 TCRs, dominant at 160-218 and 743-854.

The source of this sequence is an adult in good health. The sample was peripheral blood, taken on day 0 of AZD1222 vaccination.

Here the CDR3 DNA reads TGCGCCAGCAGCGGCGGGACAGCCTACAATGAGCAGTTCTTC. It yields the protein CASSGGTAYNEQFF. This sequence joins TRBV5-1 and TRBJ2-1, with a weak D call TRBD1 (7 bases). Looked up from germline, CDR1 is SGHRS and CDR2 is YFSETQ. V lost 4 bases and J lost 2, with 10 bases in between. The CDR3 contains 14 residues.